Below are 26 T cell receptor beta chains sequenced from a single sample in a study of T cells in Graves' hyperthyroidism and ophthalmopathy. RNA transcripts were the template for amplifying TCR beta CDR3 regions. TCR CDR3 underwent first-round RT-PCR with the HTBI primer set. Each CDR3 protein is one row after TCRdb ran MiXCR on the multiplex PCR reads. Of hundreds of thousands of distinct CDR3 sequences in the sample, just under 20% were seen once. Sequenced input: blood. The receptors shown here come from a man aged 40-49 years with Graves' ophthalmopathy.

This clonotype was found many times. V usage is TRBV28 and J usage is TRBJ1-1; D remains ambiguous. Germline assignment: CDR1 MDHEN and CDR2 SYDVKM. V lost 3 bases to trimming and J lost 10 bases, with 15 bases between them. The CDR3 runs 13 residues. The CDR3 here is CASSFKSLAAAFF. CDR3 coding DNA: TGTGCCAGCAGTTTCAAGTCCCTGGCGGCAGCTTTCTTT.

The chain has TRBV28 and TRBJ1-6, with D unresolved. With 7 bases removed from V and 5 bases from J, the gap between germline ends came to 12 bases. Germline CDR1 reads MDHEN; CDR2 reads SYDVKM. The CDR3 totals 14 residues. In nucleotides, the CDR3 is TGTGCCAGCAAAGGGCCTCCGGATAATTCACCCCTCCACTTT. Its translation: CASKGPPDNSPLHF.

A note on this clonotype: A single base separates this from a much larger clone, so it may be a read error. This chain uses TRBV7-8 with TRBJ2-7, with TRBD2 as a possible D gene (5 bases). The CDR3 consists of 15 residues. Per germline, CDR1 SGHVS and CDR2 FQNEAQ. The ends were cut back, 1 base at V and 0 bases at J, with 10 bases in the middle. CDR3 nucleotides: TGTGCCAGCAGCTTAGAGGCCGGGATCTCCTACGAGCAGTACTTC. Translation gives CASSLEAGISYEQYF. The full variable domain, completed using reference TRBV7-8 and TRBJ2-7, is GAGVSQSPRYKVAKRGQDVALRCDPISGHVSLFWYQQALGQGPEFLTYFQNEAQLDKSGLPSDRFFAERPEGSVSTLKIQRTQQEDSAVYLCASSLEAGISYEQYFGPGTRLTVT.

This chain joins TRBV28 and TRBJ1-4; the D gene is possibly TRBD1 (6 bases). The CDR3 is 14 residues long. Looked up from germline, CDR1 is MDHEN and CDR2 is SYDVKM. V lost 6 bases to trimming and J lost 2 bases, with 10 bases between them. The CDR3 coding sequence is TGTGCCAGCAGGGGGACATACACTAATGAAAAACTGTTTTTT. Encoded protein: CASRGTYTNEKLFF. Supplemented by reference TRBV28 and TRBJ1-4, the full variable domain reads DVKVTQSSRYLVKRTGEKVFLECVQDMDHENMFWYRQDPGLGLRLIYFSYDVKMKEKGDIPEGYSVSREKKERFSLILESASTNQTSMYLCASRGTYTNEKLFFGSGTQLSVL.

This clonotype was detected a few times. The chain joins TRBV6-4 to TRBJ1-5, with D uncertain. Germline CDR1 is MRHNA and CDR2 is SNTAGT. The germline V and J ends were trimmed by 4 bases and 0 bases, with 4 bases remaining between them. The CDR3 extends over 13 amino acids. The CDR3 here is CASSASSNQPQHF. Here the CDR3 DNA reads TGTGCCAGCAGTGCTAGTAGCAATCAGCCCCAGCATTTT.

This chain joins TRBV29-1 and TRBJ1-1; D remains unclear. The CDR3 is 11 amino acids. Germline loops: CDR1 SQVTM, CDR2 ANQGSEA. With 0 bases removed from V and 3 bases from J, the gap between germline ends came to 2 bases. CDR3 sequence (DNA): TGCAGCGTTGAAGATGACACTGAAGCTTTCTTT. This sequence encodes CSVEDDTEAFF.

This clonotype was counted ten times or more. The chain recombines TRBV7-3 with TRBJ2-1, with a tentative D call TRBD2 (5 bases). V lost 3 bases to trimming and J lost 0 bases, with 9 bases between them. The germline gives CDR1 SGHTA, CDR2 FQGTGA. The CDR3 is made up of 15 amino acids. In DNA form, the CDR3 reads TGTGCCAGCAGCTTTCAAGGGAGCTCCTACAATGAGCAGTTCTTC. Its translation: CASSFQGSSYNEQFF.

This clonotype was picked up one time. This sequence joins TRBV5-1 and TRBJ1-1; possible D gene TRBD1, 5 bases. V gave up 4 bases and J gave up 5 bases, with 18 bases separating them. The CDR3 has 15 amino acids. Germline CDR1 reads SGHRS; CDR2 reads YFSETQ. CDR3 protein: CASSGGASLGTEAFF. The CDR3 nucleotides read TGCGCCAGCAGCGGCGGGGCTTCTTTGGGAACTGAAGCTTTCTTT.

This clonotype has ten or more counts. The chain is built from TRBV28 and TRBJ2-5, with 11 positions matching TRBD2. Germline assignment: CDR1 MDHEN and CDR2 SYDVKM. After removal of 2 bases from V and 1 base from J, the junction contained 6 bases not matched to a gene. The CDR3 is made up of 17 amino acids. CDR3 residues: CASSLVGTSGLQETQYF. CDR3 coding DNA: TGTGCCAGCAGTTTAGTAGGGACTAGCGGCCTCCAAGAGACCCAGTACTTC.

This clonotype appeared many times. The chain is built from TRBV28 and TRBJ1-2, with 9 bases identical to TRBD1. With V trimmed by 5 bases and J by 4 bases, 8 bases remained unmatched. The germline V gene has CDR1 MDHEN and CDR2 SYDVKM. This CDR3 has 15 amino acids. The CDR3 sequence: CASSPGTGTLYGYTF. DNA of the CDR3: TGTGCCAGCAGTCCAGGGACAGGGACTCTCTATGGCTACACCTTC.

This clonotype was picked up many times. This rearrangement joins TRBV28 to TRBJ2-7; TRBD2 might be the D (7 bases). CDR1 MDHEN and CDR2 SYDVKM come from the germline V gene. The CDR3 contains 18 residues. The V gene lost 2 bases and the J gene lost 0 bases, with 20 bases spanning the gap. CDR3 in DNA: TGTGCCAGCAGTTTACCCGAAGGGGGAGCGGGGTACTCCTACGAGCAGTACTTC. This encodes CASSLPEGGAGYSYEQYF.

Only a few counts were recorded for this clonotype. This chain links TRBV29-1 with TRBJ2-2; 10 nucleotides align to TRBD2. There are 14 residues in the CDR3. Per germline, CDR1 SQVTM and CDR2 ANQGSEA. Germline trimming cut 4 bases from V and 2 bases from J; bases unmatched to any gene: 1. The CDR3 reads CSVVAGGNTGELFF. CDR3 DNA sequence: TGCAGCGTTGTAGCGGGGGGCAACACCGGGGAGCTGTTTTTT.

The table lists this clonotype with many counts. This chain uses TRBV18 with TRBJ1-1, with a weak D call TRBD1 (5 bases). The CDR3 covers 15 residues. V was cut by 2 bases and J by 5 bases, with 15 bases left in between. Germline V CDR1 and CDR2: KGHSH, LQKENI. The CDR3 nucleotides read TGTGCCAGCTCACCAAGTAGAGGGGTAGATACTGAAGCTTTCTTT. Translated, it gives CASSPSRGVDTEAFF. Together with reference TRBV18 and TRBJ1-1, the CDR3 gives the full variable domain: NAGVMQNPRHLVRRRGQEARLRCSPMKGHSHVYWYRQLPEEGLKFMVYLQKENIIDESGMPKERFSAEFPKEGPSILRIQQVVRGDSAAYFCASSPSRGVDTEAFFGQGTRLTVV.

This clonotype was detected a few times. This chain connects TRBV5-6 to TRBJ2-7; 9 positions match TRBD2. J lost 3 bases, V lost 3 bases, and 16 bases had no gene match. Germline loops: CDR1 SGHDT, CDR2 YYEEEE. The CDR3 has 18 residues. In DNA, the CDR3 is TGTGCCAGCAGCTCAACTTCGGGACTAGCTCTGCCGTTCTACGAGCAGTACTTC. This translates into CASSSTSGLALPFYEQYF.

This clonotype came up a few times. This chain links TRBV27 with TRBJ1-5, with D unclear. CDR1 and CDR2 (germline): MNHEY, SMNVEV (reference sequence). V gave up 7 bases and J gave up 2 bases, with 12 bases separating them. CDR3 size: 14 residues. CDR3 DNA: TGTGCCAGCATGGTGAGGTACGGCAATCAGCCCCAGCATTTT. Amino acid sequence: CASMVRYGNQPQHF.

The CDR3: CASSRDIGQGGPQHF. CDR3 sequence (DNA): TGTGCCAGCAGCCGAGACATAGGACAGGGGGGGCCCCAGCATTTT. The V call is TRBV14, the J call TRBJ1-5; 10 positions agree with TRBD1. The CDR3 has 15 residues. Germline loops: CDR1 SGHDN, CDR2 FVKESK. V lost 4 bases and J lost 9; bases outside the gene matches: 9.

In DNA, the CDR3 is TGCAGTGCTGGTACCGGGACCCGGACCTACGAGCAGTACTTC. It translates to CSAGTGTRTYEQYF. The V and J genes are TRBV20-1 and TRBJ2-7; the D call may be TRBD1 or TRBD2 (5 bases each). The germline V and J ends were trimmed by 5 bases and 2 bases, with 16 bases remaining between them. Germline CDR1 is DFQATT and CDR2 is SNEGSKA (reference sequence). The CDR3 is made up of 14 amino acids.

The V and J genes are TRBV30 and TRBJ1-6, with D unclear. V was pared by 1 base and J by 3 bases, with 4 bases between. This CDR3 contains 13 residues. Germline V gives CDR1 GTSNPN, CDR2 SVGIG (reference sequence). CDR3 loop: CAWSEGYNSPLHF. CDR3 bases: TGTGCCTGGAGTGAGGGCTATAATTCACCCCTCCACTTT. The full variable domain, completed using reference TRBV30 and TRBJ1-6, is SQTIHQWPATLVQPVGSPLSLECTVEGTSNPNLYWYRQAAGRGLQLLFYSVGIGQISSEVPQNLSASRPQDRQFILSSKKLLLSDSGFYLCAWSEGYNSPLHFGNGTRLTVT.

This sequence joins TRBV6-1 and TRBJ2-4; D is uncertain. The CDR3 runs 16 residues. The V gene's germline CDR1 is MNHNS and CDR2 SASEGT. Trimming stripped 2 bases from V and 0 bases from J, with 11 bases between. CDR3 coding DNA: TGTGCCAGCAGTGAAAGACCGACAAGAGCCAAAAACATTCAGTACTTC. This codes for CASSERPTRAKNIQYF.

The J gene is TRBJ2-2, the V gene TRBV6-1; D is possibly TRBD1 or TRBD2 (5 bases each). CDR1 is MNHNS and CDR2 is SASEGT in the germline V gene. CDR3 length equals 13 residues. The ends were cut back, 6 bases at V and 4 bases at J, with 9 bases in the middle. CDR3 sequence reads: CASSRDLTGELFF. The DNA of the CDR3 is TGTGCCAGCAGCAGGGACCTCACCGGGGAGCTGTTTTTT.

This clonotype was detected a few times. The chain joins TRBV20-1 to TRBJ2-3; TRBD1 or TRBD2 may be the D gene (5 bases each). This CDR3 comprises 11 residues. V lost 5 bases, J lost 6 bases, and 9 bases lay in between. Germline V gene sequence: CDR1 DFQATT, CDR2 SNEGSKA (reference sequence). CDR3 DNA: TGCAGTGCTCGGGGCGAGGATACGCAGTATTTT. This gives the protein CSARGEDTQYF.

There are a few counts of this clonotype. The rearrangement joins TRBV7-9 to TRBJ2-1; no clear D. V was shortened by 5 bases and J by 7 bases, with 12 bases between the two germline ends. CDR1 and CDR2 (germline): SEHNR, FQNEAQ (reference sequence). There are 13 residues in the CDR3. The DNA of the CDR3 is TGTGCCAGCAGCCCCGATTACTGGAATGAGCAGTTCTTC. Protein product: CASSPDYWNEQFF.

This clonotype was seen more than once but under ten times. The chain links TRBV29-1 to TRBJ2-5; no reliable D call. V was trimmed by 4 bases and J by 2 bases, leaving 11 bases between them. This CDR3 spans 13 amino acids. Germline assignment: CDR1 SQVTM and CDR2 ANQGSEA. The CDR3, as DNA: TGCAGCGTTGGCGCCGCAGTTCAAGAGACCCAGTACTTC. Protein: CSVGAAVQETQYF.

A few counts support this clonotype. This chain connects TRBV28 to TRBJ1-2; 8 nucleotides line up with TRBD1. The CDR3 contains 17 residues. The germline V gene has CDR1 MDHEN and CDR2 SYDVKM. V lost 4 bases and J lost 0; bases outside the gene matches: 10. CDR3 in amino acids: CASSSYGGQASNYGYTF. DNA of the CDR3: TGTGCCAGCAGTTCTTATGGGGGACAGGCCTCTAACTATGGCTACACCTTC.

This clonotype was detected a few times. This chain joins TRBV18 and TRBJ2-5; tentative D call: TRBD1 (7 bases). CDR3 length: 15 residues. Between the trimmed V and J ends, which lost 5 bases and 2 bases, there was a span of 15 bases. CDR1 is KGHSH and CDR2 is LQKENI in the germline V gene. CDR3 amino acids: CASSAGQPRQETQYF. For the CDR3, the DNA is TGTGCCAGCTCAGCGGGACAGCCCAGACAAGAGACCCAGTACTTC. Full variable domain (outside the CDR3, taken from reference TRBV18 and TRBJ2-5): NAGVMQNPRHLVRRRGQEARLRCSPMKGHSHVYWYRQLPEEGLKFMVYLQKENIIDESGMPKERFSAEFPKEGPSILRIQQVVRGDSAAYFCASSAGQPRQETQYFGPGTRLLVL.

This sequence joins TRBV19 and TRBJ2-7; 9 bases are shared with TRBD1. The CDR3 has 13 residues. The germline CDR1 and CDR2 sequences are LNHDA and SQIVND (reference sequence). V shed 6 bases and J 5 bases; nucleotides not matched to a gene: 5. This CDR3 is CASSHGTGNEQYF. The CDR3 region has the DNA TGTGCCAGTAGCCATGGGACAGGGAACGAGCAGTACTTC. The variable domain in full, with the rest retrieved from reference TRBV19 and TRBJ2-7, is DGGITQSPKYLFRKEGQNVTLSCEQNLNHDAMYWYRQDPGQGLRLIYYSQIVNDFQKGDIAEGYSVSREKKESFPLTVTSAQKNPTAFYLCASSHGTGNEQYFGPGTRLTVT.